This T cell receptor (beta chain) is from a study of CD8 T cell repertoires and HIV-1 epitope variants. Overall study context: 1M T cells were kept uncultured as a baseline. Study findings and constraints: Of 9 or 10 antigen-specific beta clonotypes, more than 5 appeared to cross-react with escape variants.

On the immunoSEQ platform, TCR beta CDR3s were sequenced at survey depth. Produced via immunoSEQ multiplex PCR; TCRdb's table is partial and in-frame only. The data show under 7,000 clones, roughly 69% seen once. In this sample, this clone turned up once. Antigen unknown. V trimming: 3 bases; J trimming: 3 bases; junction bases outside the gene matches: 4. Per germline, CDR1 SEHNR and CDR2 FQNEAQ (reference sequence). The CDR3 is made up of 15 amino acids. The TCR was taken from a male donor with HIV. Specimen: cultured CD8+ T cells derived from PBMCs. The rearrangement joins TRBV7-9 to TRBJ2-1; TRBD2 matches 8 bases. CDR3 bases: TGTGCCAGCAGCTTCGGCGGGAGGCTCTACAATGAGCAGTTCTTC. Residues: CASSFGGRLYNEQFF. The complete variable domain, with remaining parts taken from reference TRBV7-9 and TRBJ2-1, reads DTGVSQNPRHKITKRGQNVTFRCDPISEHNRLYWYRQTLGQGPEFLTYFQNEAQLEKSRLLSDRFSAERPKGSFSTLEIQRTEQGDSAMYLCASSFGGRLYNEQFFGPGTRLTVL.